Shown below are 3 T cell receptor beta chains from a single sample sequenced in a study of cytomegalovirus exposure and HLA in healthy donors. Primers included in the PCR were 60 Vbeta and 13 Jbeta primers. The protocol was immunoSEQ multiplex PCR, while the TCRdb copy is restricted to in-frame clones and leaves out a portion. The table lists roughly 76,000 clones, around three quarters of them singletons, with 2.5% in the top ten. Specimen: PBMCs. All receptors come from a man aged 25 to 40 in good health and CMV-seronegative.

The rearrangement uses TRBV5-1 and TRBJ2-7; 7 nucleotides match TRBD1. The germline gives CDR1 SGHRS, CDR2 YFSETQ. J was trimmed by 1 base and V by 0 bases; bases with no gene match: 4. This CDR3 has 15 residues. The CDR3 DNA reads as TGCGCCAGCAGCTTGGGGACAGGTCTGTCCTACGAGCAGTACTTC. Amino acids: CASSLGTGLSYEQYF.

This clone was counted only a few times. Other nucleotide sequences from this sample produce the same CDR3. The rearrangement links TRBV5-1 to TRBJ2-3; D perhaps matches TRBD2 (5 bases). Germline V CDR1 and CDR2: SGHRS, YFSETQ. V was cut by 2 bases and J by 1 base, with 5 bases left in between. CDR3 size: 13 residues. The CDR3 DNA reads as TGCGCCAGCAGCTTAGCGGGCACAGATACGCAGTATTTT. It encodes CASSLAGTDTQYF.

This rearrangement joins TRBV27 to TRBJ2-7; 8 nucleotides match TRBD2. The V and J ends lost 7 bases and 5 bases, in that order; junction bases with no gene match: 10. Germline CDR1 is MNHEY and CDR2 is SMNVEV (reference sequence). The CDR3 spans 14 residues. The CDR3 loop is CASTPGGDVNEQYF. The CDR3 DNA reads as TGTGCCAGCACTCCCGGGGGGGACGTCAACGAGCAGTACTTC.